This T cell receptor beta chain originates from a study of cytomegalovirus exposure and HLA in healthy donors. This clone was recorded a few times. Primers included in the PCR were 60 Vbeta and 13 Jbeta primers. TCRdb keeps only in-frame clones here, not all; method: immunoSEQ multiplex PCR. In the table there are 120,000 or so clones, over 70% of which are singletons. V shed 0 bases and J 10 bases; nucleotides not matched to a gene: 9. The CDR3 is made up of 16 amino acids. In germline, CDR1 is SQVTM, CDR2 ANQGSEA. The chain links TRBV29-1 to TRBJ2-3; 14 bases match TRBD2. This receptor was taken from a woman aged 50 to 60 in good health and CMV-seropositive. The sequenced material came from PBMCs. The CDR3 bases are TGCAGCGTTGAAGACTCGGGACTAGCGGGGGTGGAGGCGCAGTATTTT. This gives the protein CSVEDSGLAGVEAQYF.